This entry concerns a single T cell receptor (beta chain). This clone showed up many times. Its antigen is currently not known. The read halts 3 residues ahead of the CDR3 end, with the missing end drawn from the germline J gene. These data are taken from a study of T cell clonality in common variable immunodeficiency (dated by TCRdb to between 2015 and 2017). Broad study findings and their caveats: Compared with healthy controls, CVID subjects showed increased TCRbeta clonality (t-test p = 0.018), a feature most characteristic of about a third of subjects. Healthy controls shared more TCRbeta clones with each other than CVID subjects shared among themselves (p < 0.0001). Even though DNA input was the same, control samples had an average of around 81,000 unique sequences each, compared with about 31,000 in CVID samples. It was noted by the authors that sequencing of the repertoires of T cell subpopulations would be needed to clarify the cause of the increased clonality in CVID. CVID TCRbeta sequences reportedly showed fewer deletions and N-nucleotide insertions and lacked highly modified clones with 13 or more V deletions. Patient heterogeneity within the CVID cohort put limits on correlating repertoire features with clinical complications.

Standard criteria were used to diagnose CVID, namely serum IgG, IgA and/or IgM reduced below the normal range together with specific antibody deficiency. The CVID group comprised about 44 subjects, approximately 15 female and about 29 male, aged roughly 9 to 70 years with a mean age of approximately 42. Most CVID patients and most healthy controls were of Caucasian heritage. At the time of study participation, every CVID subject had been on replacement immunoglobulin therapy for one year or longer. No CVID subject was ill or taking immunomodulatory or immunosuppressive medication when blood was collected. Heparinized peripheral whole blood samples of about 5 to 9 ml were obtained from each donor. Genomic DNA from adults with common variable immune deficiency (CVID) and from healthy adult controls was the source for sequencing TCRbeta CDR3 repertoires. Diluted blood was density-centrifuged over Hypaque 1077 or Ficoll-Paque to isolate peripheral blood mononuclear cells. Genomic DNA was obtained from unsorted mononuclear cells through either Qiagen column purification or a centrifugation-based method.

From V the trimming removes 5 bases and from J it removes 4 bases, while the gene matches leave 7 bases of the junction unaccounted for. The germline V gene (reference sequence) gives CDR1 as DFQATT and CDR2 as SNEGSKA. Spanning cysteine to phenylalanine, the CDR3 consists of 14 amino acids. Part of the CDR3 DNA is given, 33 bases translated from base 1. Equivalent amounts of genomic DNA from CVID and control samples were used as sequencing input. For every sample, a 60 bp segment covering the rearranged TCRbeta CDR3 region was amplified and then sequenced. The immunoSEQ assay, a bias-corrected multiplex PCR combined with high-throughput sequencing, was used to amplify TCRbeta. The original pipeline was this. Every unique nucleotide sequence counted as a clone and was annotated with V, D and J genes, copy number and frequency. Sequences were labeled productive if in frame, and non-productive if out of frame or containing stop codons. Clonality was calculated from Shannon's entropy as previously described. The predicted amino acid sequences of productive clones were used to derive mean CDR3 Kyte-Doolittle hydropathy. Using the R hclust function, scaled V gene usage was clustered hierarchically with Manhattan distance and complete linkage. Sharing of clones by CDR3 amino acid sequence was evaluated by resampling 12 repertoires per group over 100 rounds. The repertoires were searched for 55 to 75 published EBV-specific TCRbeta sequences and 245 published CMV-specific TCRbeta sequences. Two CVID samples that yielded fewer than 10,000 sequences were excluded from the analysis, so 42 CVID repertoires were retained. TCRdb provides this immuneACCESS table in a form limited to in-frame rearrangements. Some clones are lacking; in checked studies, under half of them reflect an unresolved V gene, and why the rest are absent is not known. Clone size and the V and J calls come from that table; the DNA yielded D and trimming. Here the sample lists tens of thousands of clones, none seen once only. The ten largest clonotypes hold 25% to 35% of the sample.

The rearranged chain carries TRBV20-1 and TRBJ2-7; TRBD2 lines up with 11 middle nucleotides. The sequence was obtained from a human donor with common variable immunodeficiency. The sequencing input was peripheral blood mononuclear cells. CDR3 bases read: TGCAGTGCTCTGTCGACTAGCGGGGAATACGAG. This sequence encodes CSALSTSGEYE. The complete CDR3 sequence is CSALSTSGEYEQYF.